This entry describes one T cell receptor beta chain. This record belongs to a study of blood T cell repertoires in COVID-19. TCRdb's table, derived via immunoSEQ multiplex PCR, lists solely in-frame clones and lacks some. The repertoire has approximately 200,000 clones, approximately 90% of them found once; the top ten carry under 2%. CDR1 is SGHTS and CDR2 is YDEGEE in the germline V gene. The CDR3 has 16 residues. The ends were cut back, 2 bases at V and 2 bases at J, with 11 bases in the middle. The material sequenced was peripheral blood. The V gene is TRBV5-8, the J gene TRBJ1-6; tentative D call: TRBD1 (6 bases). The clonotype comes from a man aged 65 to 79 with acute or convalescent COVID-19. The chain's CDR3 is CASSFAGATYNSPLHF. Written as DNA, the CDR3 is TGTGCCAGCAGCTTTGCAGGGGCGACCTATAATTCACCCCTCCACTTT.